This T cell receptor beta chain is from a study of blood T cell repertoires in COVID-19. As for the study in general: PBMCs, B-cell-depleted T cells, or T cells provided the cDNA or gDNA that made up the material.

Recruits, aged about 18 to 95 years, lived in about two dozen US areas. Allocation to cohorts depended on clinical history reported by the participants. The protocol was immunoSEQ multiplex PCR, while the TCRdb copy is restricted to in-frame clones and leaves out a portion. This table has 450,000 or so clones, 80% to 95% appearing once. Deletions cut 1 base from V and 8 bases from J, with 12 bases between. CDR1 is SGHVS, CDR2 FNYEAQ, per germline. CDR3 length equals 15 residues. Sequenced sample: PBMCs or T cells enriched from blood (not recorded which). V usage is TRBV7-6 and J usage is TRBJ1-6; tentative D call: TRBD1 (6 bases). This clonotype was sampled from a man younger than 35 who had recovered from COVID-19. The CDR3 coding sequence is TGTGCCAGCAGCTTAGAGACAGGCCCGGATTCACCCCTCCACTTT. Amino acids: CASSLETGPDSPLHF.